This T cell receptor (beta chain) is drawn from a study of CD8+CD57+ T cells in acquired aplastic anemia. Individuals selected for sequencing had exhibited CD8+CD57+ cell expansion on flow cytometry. Genomic DNA constituted the template upon which TCR beta VDJ and CDR3 profiling was performed. MiXCR was run by TCRdb on the reads, yielding one entry per CDR3 protein. The top ten hold 0.8% to 0.85% of the sample, which has just over 450,000 distinct CDR3 sequences, roughly 34% seen once. This clonotype occurred many times. Trimming cost V 3 bases and J 5 bases, with 17 bases left between them. The germline V gene encodes CDR1 SGDLS and CDR2 YYNGEE. The CDR3 spans 15 residues.

The chain links TRBV9 to TRBJ2-5; tentative D call: TRBD2 (6 bases). The receptor comes from a human donor with aplastic anemia. The sequenced sample consisted of sorted CD4+, CD8+, or CD8+CD57+ T cells (not recorded which) from PBMCs. DNA for the CDR3: TGTGCCAGCAGCGATACAACGGGACTGTCGGAGACCCAGTACTTC. As protein: CASSDTTGLSETQYF.